This TCR beta chain was recovered during a study of blood T cells in healthy people across ages. PBMCs numbering at least 6 million were isolated per sample. Extraction of total RNA produced a minimum of 5.5 micrograms from each sample. Together with a sample-barcoded 5' primer, a J-beta primer mix was included in a second PCR lasting about 6 to 11 cycles. TCRdb re-analysed the 5' RACE reads in MiXCR, keeping a single row per CDR3 protein. Among almost 550,000 distinct CDR3 sequences, 24% were seen once, and the ten largest hold 8.7%. Germline V gene lookup returns CDR1 MNHEY and CDR2 SVGAGI. Trimming removed 6 bases from V and 8 bases from J, with 10 bases in between. The CDR3 is made up of 11 amino acids. These data also formed part of another study, on T cells of mothers and their children. Per that paper: Three healthy Caucasian mothers gave samples, and so did their six children.

Sequencing was carried out using blood. The receptor was isolated from a boy aged 5-17 years in good health. The rearrangement links TRBV6-5 to TRBJ1-1; the D is unclear. Written as DNA, the CDR3 is TGTGCCAGCAGCCAAGGACGGGAAGCTTTCTTT. This codes for CASSQGREAFF.